Following are 3 T cell receptor beta chains from one sample sequenced in a study of blood T cell repertoires in COVID-19. The assay was immunoSEQ multiplex PCR, and TCRdb's table has in-frame clones only and misses some. Of some 80,000 clones in the sample, 70% to 90% were seen once. What was sequenced was peripheral blood. Source of these receptors: a human donor in a cohort sampled during active COVID-19.

The V gene is TRBV9, the J gene TRBJ2-3; D is uncertain. The CDR3 contains 18 residues. CDR1 and CDR2 from the germline V gene are SGDLS and YYNGEE. The germline V and J ends were trimmed by 0 bases and 2 bases, with 19 bases remaining between them. The CDR3 loop reads CASSVAPGYRASTDTQYF. CDR3 in DNA: TGTGCCAGCAGCGTAGCCCCGGGTTACCGCGCTTCCACAGATACGCAGTATTTT.

This sequence joins TRBV2 and TRBJ2-1; 9 nucleotides line up with TRBD2. Germline CDR1 SNHLY, CDR2 FYNNEI. The CDR3 has 15 amino acids. V shed 3 bases, J shed 4 bases, and the junction held 4 bases outside the gene matches. In nucleotides, the CDR3 is TGTGCCAGCAGTGACAGACTAGCGGAATACAATGAGCAGTTCTTC. The encoded protein is CASSDRLAEYNEQFF.

The chain carries TRBV3-1 (or the pseudogene TRBV3-2) and TRBJ2-1, with D possibly TRBD2 on 7 matching bases. Trimming shortened V by 1 base and J by 15 bases, and 19 bases separated the two germline ends. Germline V gives CDR1 LGHDT, CDR2 YNNKEL (reference sequence). The CDR3 consists of 14 residues. The CDR3 DNA sequence: TGTGCCAGCAGCCAAGGGGACACCGGGACTACCCGGTTCTTC. This translates into CASSQGDTGTTRFF.